The entry below describes one TCR beta chain. Its antigen is currently not known. Base qualities are not recorded, but no much larger clone differs from it by a single base. The sample is drawn from a study of blood T cell repertoires in COVID-19 (dated by TCRdb to the early 2020s). Regarding the study in general: Collaborator samples came from the United States, Italy and Spain and covered acute and convalescent phases of COVID-19. The prospective study material was composed of cDNA or gDNA derived from T cells, B-cell-depleted T cells, or PBMCs. Subjects who had been exposed to COVID-19, were actively infected with it, or had recovered from it provided the deeply sampled blood TCRbeta repertoires that made up the dataset. A freely available public database, intended as a resource for researchers studying the immune response to SARS-CoV-2, is where the repertoires were released. Samples were obtained from the ongoing ImmuneRACE study (first 160 participants) and from 1,254 subjects provided by 6 global collaborators. Sample metadata almost always included a de-identified subject ID, COVID-19 status, age in years and sex. Where HLA class I and class II types were available, the types were taken from metadata supplied by the sample provider, not from assay-based typing.

Study-wide findings and limitations: The quantity of clinical and demographic metadata differed by source and by participant and was supplied without curation.

Reading from cysteine to phenylalanine, the CDR3 counts 14 amino acids. This entry keeps only the CDR3 DNA: 42 bases, framed from base 1. The junction carries 10 bases between V and J, which are trimmed by 1 base and 4 bases respectively. Based on the germline V gene, the CDR1 and CDR2 sequences are LGHNA and YNFKEQ. The immunoSEQ Assay, a bias-controlled multiplex PCR, was used to amplify TCRbeta CDR3 regions from genomic DNA. The paper's data handling went like this. The number of nucleated cells in each sample was estimated from the amplification of reference gene primers within the assay. Sequence reads were collapsed and filtered to measure the absolute abundance of every unique TCRbeta CDR3 rearrangement. For each sample, productive Simpson clonality was calculated as the square root of Simpson's diversity index over productive rearrangements. Entries here come from immuneACCESS through TCRdb and include only in-frame sequences with V and J called. Some clones fail to appear in such tables; in the studies checked, an unresolved V gene covers under half of the shortfall, and the cause of the remainder is unknown. V, J and clone size are those of that table, while D and trimming were read from the DNA. This sample is represented by over 200,000 clones; around 90% of them were singletons. 0.7% of the sample is held by the ten biggest clonotypes.

Each collaborating institution followed its own protocols to collect whole blood in K2EDTA tubes. For TCRbeta analysis, collaborators shipped samples as frozen whole blood, isolated PBMCs, or DNA extracted from either of those sample types. In this chain, TRBV4-2 is recombined with TRBJ2-5; TRBD2 might be the D gene, on 6 matching bases. The receptor was isolated from a human donor in a cohort sampled during active COVID-19. The sequenced material came from peripheral blood. CDR3 region: CASSQGRAGETQYF. The nucleotides read TGTGCCAGCAGCCAAGGGAGGGCTGGAGAGACCCAGTACTTC.